Presented here are 20 T cell receptor beta chains from one specimen sequenced in a study of CD8+ T cells in alopecia areata. Extracted from the samples, RNA was reverse transcribed into cDNA to serve as the sequencing template. The table came from immunoSEQ multiplex PCR; TCRdb's copy has only in-frame clones and leaves some out. Among about 140,000 clones listed, 75% to 85% were seen once. Treatment here: oral pan-JAK inhibitor, 5-10 mg twice daily. This material consisted of CD8+ T cells sorted from blood, taken at week 4, from a patient treated with tofacitinib. All receptors come from a human donor with alopecia areata.

The chain combines TRBV5-5 with TRBJ1-5; 10 bases are shared with TRBD1. The CDR3 has 16 residues. Germline V lookup: CDR1 SGHKS, CDR2 YYEKEE (reference sequence). The junction had 9 bases not matched to a gene; V was cut back by 3 bases and J by 6 bases. CDR3 DNA sequence: TGTGCCAGCAGCTCAGGGACAGGGGCGGGGAGTCAGCCCCAGCATTTT. This codes for CASSSGTGAGSQPQHF.

This clone was found many times. The chain is built from TRBV7-2 and TRBJ2-3; tentative D call: TRBD1 (6 bases). Trimming took 5 bases from V and 2 from J, leaving 11 bases between them. This CDR3 region has 14 residues. Germline lookup yields CDR1 SGHTA and CDR2 FQGNSA. CDR3 nucleotide sequence: TGTGCCAGCAGCCCGGACAGCTACACAGATACGCAGTATTTT. This translates into CASSPDSYTDTQYF.

V gene TRBV15 combines with J gene TRBJ2-7; D is unresolved. CDR3 length equals 13 residues. Trimming took 2 bases from V and 2 from J, leaving 7 bases between them. Looked up from germline, CDR1 is LNHNV and CDR2 is YYDKDF (reference sequence). The chain's CDR3 is CATSRQVAYEQYF. For the CDR3, the DNA is TGTGCCACCAGCAGACAGGTTGCCTACGAGCAGTACTTC.

This chain connects TRBV7-9 to TRBJ2-7; no clear D gene. V was trimmed by 4 bases and J by 4 bases, leaving 8 bases between them. The CDR3 contains 12 residues. CDR1 is SEHNR, CDR2 FQNEAQ, per germline (reference sequence). This CDR3 is CASSSSPYEQYF. The CDR3 coding sequence is TGTGCCAGCAGCTCATCCCCGTACGAGCAGTACTTC.

This clone appeared once. The rearrangement joins TRBV19 to TRBJ1-6, with D perhaps matching TRBD1 (6 bases). The CDR3 is 15 residues long. Trimming left V 4 bases short and J 7 bases short, with 14 bases between. Germline V gene sequence: CDR1 LNHDA, CDR2 SQIVND (reference sequence). In DNA form, the CDR3 reads TGTGCCAGTAGTAAGACTCCGGGACAAAATTCACCCCTCCACTTT. Translating it yields CASSKTPGQNSPLHF.

This clone was picked up a small number of times. The chain is built from TRBV7-9 and TRBJ2-2, with D tentatively TRBD1 (5 bases). From germline, CDR1 is SEHNR and CDR2 FQNEAQ (reference sequence). V was trimmed by 6 bases and J by 3 bases, leaving 14 bases between them. This CDR3 is built from 15 residues. CDR3 coding DNA: TGTGCCAGCAGTCATTCTCCCAGGGACACCGGGGAGCTGTTTTTT. Its translation: CASSHSPRDTGELFF.

The chain employs TRBV4-1 and TRBJ2-5; 8 bases map to TRBD1. This CDR3 contains 17 residues. Germline CDR1 is MGHRA and CDR2 is YSYEKL. V shed 0 bases and J 2 bases; nucleotides not matched to a gene: 8. The CDR3 DNA follows: TGCGCCAGCAGCCAAGATTTTTTTACAGGGGGTCAAGAGACCCAGTACTTC. Translated: CASSQDFFTGGQETQYF.

This clone occurred a few times. This chain connects TRBV19 to TRBJ2-7; the match to TRBD1 covers 12 bases. In germline, CDR1 is LNHDA, CDR2 SQIVND (reference sequence). The trim removed 6 bases at V and 2 bases at J, leaving 11 bases unmatched. CDR3 length: 17 residues. DNA for the CDR3: TGTGCCAGTAGCCAACTTTGGAGGGACAGGGGGCCCTACGAGCAGTACTTC. This sequence encodes CASSQLWRDRGPYEQYF.

V usage is TRBV4-3 and J usage is TRBJ1-2, with 7 bases fitting TRBD1. The ends lost 0 bases at V and 5 bases at J; junction bases unmatched: 9. Germline assignment: CDR1 LGHNA and CDR2 YSLEER. The CDR3 is 16 amino acids. CDR3 DNA sequence: TGCGCCAGCAGCCAAGATCCGACAGGGTCAGGGTATGGCTACACCTTC. Translating it yields CASSQDPTGSGYGYTF.

Concerning this clone: The sample holds other DNA sequences that translate to the same CDR3. The V and J genes are TRBV7-9 and TRBJ2-1, with D maybe TRBD2 (5 bases). CDR1 SEHNR and CDR2 FQNEAQ come from the germline V gene (reference sequence). The CDR3 spans 13 residues. The germline V and J ends were trimmed by 1 base and 8 bases, with 9 bases remaining between them. The CDR3 loop is CASSLEASYEQFF. DNA for the CDR3: TGTGCCAGCAGCTTAGAGGCTAGCTATGAGCAGTTCTTC. Based on the CDR3 plus reference TRBV7-9 and TRBJ2-1, the full variable domain is DTGVSQNPRHKITKRGQNVTFRCDPISEHNRLYWYRQTLGQGPEFLTYFQNEAQLEKSRLLSDRFSAERPKGSFSTLEIQRTEQGDSAMYLCASSLEASYEQFFGPGTRLTVL.

This sequence joins TRBV7-2 and TRBJ2-7; weak D call: TRBD1 (6 bases). V lost 3 bases and J lost 0, with 18 bases in between. There are 17 residues in the CDR3. Germline V gene sequence: CDR1 SGHTA, CDR2 FQGNSA. The CDR3 loop reads CASSLDSYYKTSYEQYF. DNA of the CDR3: TGTGCCAGCAGCTTGGACAGCTACTACAAAACCTCCTACGAGCAGTACTTC.

The DNA for the CDR3 is TGTGCCAGTAGCTCCGGACAGGGTCTCCACGAGCAGTACTTC. Encoded protein: CASSSGQGLHEQYF. The rearrangement uses TRBV19 and TRBJ2-7, with 8 bases identical to TRBD1. Trimming removed 6 bases from V and 5 bases from J; junction bases left unmatched: 9. CDR3 size: 14 residues. CDR1 is LNHDA, CDR2 SQIVND, per germline (reference sequence).

The chain is built from TRBV4-1 and TRBJ2-7; perhaps TRBD1 as D (5 bases). Deletions cut 0 bases from V and 0 bases from J, with 18 bases between. The CDR3 is 18 amino acids. CDR1 is MGHRA and CDR2 is YSYEKL in the germline V gene. In nucleotides, the CDR3 is TGCGCCAGCAGCCAAGAAACGGCAGGGAATCTCGGCTCCTACGAGCAGTACTTC. Protein: CASSQETAGNLGSYEQYF.

The chain uses TRBV7-2 and TRBJ2-1; 9 bases agree with TRBD2. The CDR3 contains 17 residues. Looked up from germline, CDR1 is SGHTA and CDR2 is FQGNSA. The V gene end was trimmed by 2 bases and the J gene end by 5 bases; junction bases not matched to a gene: 10. CDR3 in DNA: TGTGCCAGCAGCTTAAAGTCGTGGCGGGGGGGCCACAATGAGCAGTTCTTC. It yields the protein CASSLKSWRGGHNEQFF.

This clone was detected once. The V and J genes are TRBV25-1 and TRBJ2-5; 9 nucleotides line up with TRBD2. The germline gives CDR1 MGHDK, CDR2 SYGVNS. V was pared by 1 base and J by 4 bases, with 7 bases of the junction left unmatched. This CDR3 has 16 amino acids. CDR3 nucleotides: TGTGCCAGCAGTGAATTTCTGCGGGGGGGCGGAGAGACCCAGTACTTC. Protein: CASSEFLRGGGETQYF.

The V gene is TRBV7-9, the J gene TRBJ2-7, with TRBD1 matching over 9 bases. This CDR3 has 14 residues. Per the germline V gene, CDR1 is SEHNR and CDR2 is FQNEAQ (reference sequence). The ends lost 5 bases at V and 4 bases at J; junction bases unmatched: 6. The CDR3 sequence is CASSPGTGTYEQYF. The CDR3 DNA reads as TGTGCCAGCAGCCCCGGGACAGGGACGTACGAGCAGTACTTC.

In this sample, this clone turned up a few times. The rearrangement joins TRBV5-6 to TRBJ2-4, with D maybe TRBD1 (6 bases). The CDR3 is made up of 17 amino acids. Germline CDR1 reads SGHDT; CDR2 reads YYEEEE. The V gene lost 5 bases and the J gene lost 2 bases, with 20 bases spanning the gap. CDR3 in DNA: TGTGCCAGCAGTTCCTACCCCAGGGGAACGTCCAAAAACATTCAGTACTTC. This encodes CASSSYPRGTSKNIQYF.

V usage is TRBV15 and J usage is TRBJ2-7, with 9 bases fitting TRBD1. Germline CDR1 reads LNHNV; CDR2 reads YYDKDF (reference sequence). CDR3 length: 13 residues. V was pared by 9 bases and J by 5 bases, with 8 bases of the junction left unmatched. As DNA, the CDR3 is TGTGCCACGGGAGGGGACAGGGTCGACGAGCAGTACTTC. Translated, it gives CATGGDRVDEQYF. The full variable domain, with the rest looked up from reference TRBV15 and TRBJ2-7, is DAMVIQNPRYQVTQFGKPVTLSCSQTLNHNVMYWYQQKSSQAPKLLFHYYDKDFNNEADTPDNFQSRRPNTSFCFLDIRSPGLGDTAMYLCATGGDRVDEQYFGPGTRLTVT.

The rearrangement joins TRBV9 to TRBJ1-2; 7 nucleotides agree with TRBD1. The J segment lost 2 bases and the V segment lost 3 bases, leaving 1 base of the junction unmatched. The CDR3 runs 13 residues. Germline-derived CDR1 and CDR2 are SGDLS and YYNGEE. The CDR3 DNA reads as TGTGCCAGCAGCGCGACAGGGAACTATGGCTACACCTTC. It translates to CASSATGNYGYTF.

This clone was found a few times. This chain joins TRBV15 and TRBJ2-1; 8 bases agree with TRBD1. V lost 4 bases, J lost 2 bases, and 4 bases stayed unmatched. The CDR3 length is 15 residues. Per germline, CDR1 LNHNV and CDR2 YYDKDF (reference sequence). The CDR3 bases are TGTGCCACCAGCAAACAGGGGGGTACCTACAATGAGCAGTTCTTC. Amino acid sequence: CATSKQGGTYNEQFF.